The following is a T cell receptor (beta chain) sequence with its context. The CDR3 loop spans 13 amino acids. Germline loops: CDR1 ENHRY, CDR2 SYGVKD. V shed 10 bases and J shed 4 bases, with 13 bases lying between them. The data derive from a study of shared clonotypes between healthy human individuals. Authors' methods: Sequence data from immunoSEQ were junction-only and lacked quality scores; consequently, filtering differed. Using immunoSEQ multiplex PCR, the repertoire was profiled, and TCRdb retains in-frame clones only, with some absent. From that table come the V and J calls and clone size; the DNA was used to work out D and trimming. The table has about 490,000 clones, over 65% seen once.

The J gene is TRBJ1-4, the V gene TRBV10-3; weak D call: TRBD1 (5 bases). This clonotype was obtained from a woman between 35 and 50 years old in good health. Some clones in this sample may be carry-over from other donors' samples. Specimen: PBMCs. The CDR3 nucleotides read TGTGCCAGGTCCCGGGACTTTAATGAAAAACTGTTTTTT. Translation gives CARSRDFNEKLFF.